The rows below give T cell receptor beta chains drawn from one sample of a study of T cell responses to AZD1222 COVID-19 vaccine. Produced via immunoSEQ multiplex PCR; TCRdb's table is partial and in-frame only. Altogether tens of thousands of clones are present, 83% being singletons, with the ten largest covering under 65%. The material was peripheral blood, obtained on day 0 of AZD1222 vaccination. These TCRs come from an adult in good health. CDR3s include the opening cysteine and the closing phenylalanine or tryptophan. Each record gives: J gene, V gene, clone size, D gene, CDR3 length, CDR3 DNA, CDR3 protein. D genes are given only for firm matches. The size field is filled for only some rows; it gives once, few, many or a size class.

TRBJ1-2,TRBV6-1,NA,NA,13,TGTGCCAGCAGTGAAGAACAGGGACTCGGCTACACCTTC,CASSEEQGLGYTF
TRBJ2-5,TRBV7-3,few,TRBD2,15,TGTGCCAGCAGCTTTAATAGCGGGAGTCAAGAGACCCAGTACTTC,CASSFNSGSQETQYF
TRBJ2-6,TRBV5-5,NA,NA,16,TGTGCCAGCAGCCCCGGGCCATCCTCTGGGGCCAACGTCCTGACTTTC,CASSPGPSSGANVLTF
TRBJ2-2,TRBV19,NA,TRBD2,15,TGTGCCAGTATTTGGCTAGCGGGGGGCACCGGGGAGCTGTTTTTT,CASIWLAGGTGELFF
TRBJ2-3,TRBV3-1/TRBV3-2,once,NA,16,TGTGCCAGCAGCCAAGGGCAGGGTCTTAGCACAGATACGCAGTATTTT,CASSQGQGLSTDTQYF
TRBJ1-2,TRBV3-1/TRBV3-2,NA,NA,16,TGTGCCAGCAGCCAAGATAGCGCAGGGGCCATCTATGGCTACACCTTC,CASSQDSAGAIYGYTF
TRBJ2-4,TRBV7-3,NA,TRBD1,13,TGTGCCAGCAGCTTAACGACAGGGGCCATTCAGTACTTC,CASSLTTGAIQYF
TRBJ2-2,TRBV4-1,NA,TRBD2,16,TGCGCCAGCAGCCAATTGGGACTAGCAGACACCGGGGAGCTGTTTTTT,CASSQLGLADTGELFF
TRBJ2-2,TRBV4-1,NA,NA,16,TGCGCCAGCAGCCAAGAGCCCTCCGGTTCGGGCGGGGAGCTGTTTTTT,CASSQEPSGSGGELFF
TRBJ2-3,TRBV4-1,NA,TRBD1,17,TGCGCCAGCAGTCTGTCAGGACAGGGGGCGCAGGCAGATACGCAGTATTTT,CASSLSGQGAQADTQYF
TRBJ1-1,TRBV6-2/TRBV6-3,few,TRBD1,15,TGTGCCAGCAGTCAACAGGGACAGGCCAACACTGAAGCTTTCTTT,CASSQQGQANTEAFF
TRBJ2-5,TRBV29-1,NA,NA,13,TGCAGCGTTGAAACAGGGCCCCAAGAGACCCAGTACTTC,CSVETGPQETQYF
TRBJ2-2,TRBV5-6,few,TRBD2,16,TGTGCCAGCAGCTTGGTGGGACTAGCGGGCGGCGGGGAGCTGTTTTTT,CASSLVGLAGGGELFF
TRBJ2-7,TRBV5-1,once,NA,13,TGCGCCAGCAGCTTCGGCCTTTCCTACGAGCAGTACTTC,CASSFGLSYEQYF
TRBJ2-1,TRBV27,NA,NA,13,TGTGCCAGCAGTTTATCGAGGGGCAATGAGCAGTTCTTC,CASSLSRGNEQFF
TRBJ1-6,TRBV19,NA,NA,18,TGTGCCAGTAGTCCCCGCAGTCGGAACTACTCCTATAATTCACCCCTCCACTTT,CASSPRSRNYSYNSPLHF